This is a list of T cell receptor beta chains from one sample in a study of blood T cell repertoires in COVID-19. Libraries were prepared by immunoSEQ multiplex PCR; TCRdb keeps only in-frame clonotypes and omits some of them. The table has 100,000 to 150,000 clones, approximately 80% seen once. The sample taken for sequencing was peripheral blood. These receptors were collected from a man aged 50-59 years with acute or convalescent COVID-19. The CDR3 runs from the conserved cysteine through the conserved F or W. D genes are given only for firm matches. Only part of the rows carry a size: once, few, many, or a class if the clone is expanded.

DNA	CDR3	J	size	D	V
TGCAGCGTACCGGACTCTGGGAACATTCAGTACTTC	CSVPDSGNIQYF	TRBJ2-4	NA	NA	TRBV29-1
TGCGCCAGCAGCTTAACCTCGGGTGAAAAACTGTTTTTT	CASSLTSGEKLFF	TRBJ1-4	once	NA	TRBV5-1
TGTGCCAGTAGCCCCGCGGGCTCTGGAAACACCATATATTTT	CASSPAGSGNTIYF	TRBJ1-3	NA	NA	TRBV19
TGTGCCAGCAGTTACTCGAGGGCGGGGGAGCAGTTCTTC	CASSYSRAGEQFF	TRBJ2-1	NA	NA	TRBV6-2/TRBV6-3
TGTGCCAGCTCACCTCTCCAGGACACCGGGGAGCTGTTTTTT	CASSPLQDTGELFF	TRBJ2-2	once	NA	TRBV18
TGTGCCAGCTCATCCGGACAGCTCAATTATCAGCCCCAGCATTTT	CASSSGQLNYQPQHF	TRBJ1-5	NA	NA	TRBV18
TGTGCCAGCTCACCACCGGTTAGCGGCCGGCACAATGAGCAGTTCTTC	CASSPPVSGRHNEQFF	TRBJ2-1	NA	NA	TRBV18
TGCGCCAGCAGCCAAGAAGGGCAGACTTCGGACAGGGAGACCCAGTACTTC	CASSQEGQTSDRETQYF	TRBJ2-5	once	TRBD1	TRBV4-1
TGTGCCAGCAGTTTTTTCTGGACAGGAGCGAATGAGCAGTTCTTC	CASSFFWTGANEQFF	TRBJ2-1	NA	TRBD1	TRBV28
TGTGCCAGCAGTGACACAGGGGCCGCTAGGTATGGCTACACCTTC	CASSDTGAARYGYTF	TRBJ1-2	NA	TRBD1	TRBV6-1
TGTGCAAGTCGCTTAGCGGGACTAGCGAACTACGAGCAGTACTTC	CASRLAGLANYEQYF	TRBJ2-7	NA	NA	TRBV12-2
TGTGCCAGTCGGCAAGCGGGAGATACGCAGTATTTT	CASRQAGDTQYF	TRBJ2-3	NA	NA	TRBV19
TGTGCCAGCAGTGACCTTGCGGGGGCCCCAGGGACCCAGTACTTC	CASSDLAGAPGTQYF	TRBJ2-5	NA	NA	TRBV2